The rows below give T cell receptor beta chains drawn from one sample of a study of blood T cells in healthy people across ages. One entry per CDR3 protein results from TCRdb running MiXCR on the 5' RACE reads. The sample consists of 1.5 million or so distinct CDR3 sequences, under 55% of them appearing once. Sequencing input: blood. These receptors all come from a woman between 18 and 29 years old in good health. Each CDR3 is given with its conserved first and last residue. The D gene is left open where the match is weak. Not every row has a clone size; where given, it reads once, few, many or a size class.

v_gene: TRBV29-1
j_gene: TRBJ2-5
abundance: .
d_gene: .
CDR3aa: CSVELGTSQETQYF
CDR3nt: TGCAGCGTTGAACTAGGGACTTCCCAAGAGACCCAGTACTTC

v_gene: TRBV25-1
j_gene: TRBJ1-2
abundance: few
d_gene: .
CDR3aa: CASSGRHWEYGYTF
CDR3nt: TGTGCCAGCAGCGGCAGGCACTGGGAATATGGCTACACCTTC

v_gene: TRBV10-3
j_gene: TRBJ2-5
abundance: few
d_gene: TRBD2
CDR3aa: CAILLSSGSRNEQYF
CDR3nt: TGTGCCATCCTCCTTTCCAGCGGGAGCAGGAATGAGCAGTACTTC

v_gene: TRBV24-1
j_gene: TRBJ1-2
abundance: few
d_gene: .
CDR3aa: CATSPRGANGYTF
CDR3nt: TGTGCCACCAGCCCCCGGGGGGCGAATGGCTACACCTTC

v_gene: TRBV7-2
j_gene: TRBJ2-7
abundance: .
d_gene: TRBD2
CDR3aa: CASSVIAGRGVEQYF
CDR3nt: TGTGCCAGCAGCGTAATAGCGGGACGAGGGGTCGAGCAGTACTTC

v_gene: TRBV29-1
j_gene: TRBJ2-7
abundance: .
d_gene: TRBD1
CDR3aa: CSVGPSGQGAEEPYF
CDR3nt: TGCAGCGTTGGACCGTCTGGACAGGGAGCAGAGGAGCCGTACTTC

v_gene: TRBV6-5
j_gene: TRBJ1-4
abundance: .
d_gene: TRBD1
CDR3aa: CASRRTGGEKLFF
CDR3nt: TGTGCCAGCCGCCGGACAGGCGGTGAAAAACTGTTTTTT

v_gene: TRBV29-1
j_gene: TRBJ2-1
abundance: .
d_gene: TRBD2
CDR3aa: CSVGRGATYNEQFF
CDR3nt: TGCAGCGTCGGGCGGGGGGCAACATACAATGAGCAGTTCTTC

v_gene: TRBV3-1
j_gene: TRBJ2-1
abundance: .
d_gene: TRBD2
CDR3aa: CASSLAGERFF
CDR3nt: TGTGCCAGCAGCCTAGCGGGTGAGCGGTTCTTC

v_gene: TRBV27
j_gene: TRBJ2-5
abundance: few
d_gene: .
CDR3aa: CASGVAFPTETQYF
CDR3nt: TGTGCCAGTGGGGTAGCGTTCCCGACAGAGACCCAGTACTTC

v_gene: TRBV28
j_gene: TRBJ1-4
abundance: few
d_gene: TRBD1
CDR3aa: CASSLTGGEEKLFF
CDR3nt: TGTGCCAGCAGTTTGACAGGGGGAGAGGAAAAACTGTTTTTT

v_gene: TRBV10-2
j_gene: TRBJ2-1
abundance: .
d_gene: TRBD2
CDR3aa: CASTMTSGVSSYNEQFF
CDR3nt: TGCGCCAGCACTATGACTAGCGGGGTAAGCTCCTACAATGAGCAGTTCTTC

v_gene: TRBV4-1
j_gene: TRBJ1-2
abundance: few
d_gene: .
CDR3aa: CASSQVKEGVYGYTF
CDR3nt: TGCGCCAGCAGCCAAGTTAAGGAGGGTGTCTATGGCTACACCTTC

v_gene: TRBV29-1
j_gene: TRBJ2-4
abundance: few
d_gene: TRBD1
CDR3aa: CSVEMGGTGKNIQYF
CDR3nt: TGCAGCGTTGAGATGGGGGGGACAGGGAAAAACATTCAGTACTTC

v_gene: TRBV12-3/TRBV12-4
j_gene: TRBJ2-7
abundance: .
d_gene: TRBD2
CDR3aa: CASSLALTSDEQYF
CDR3nt: TGTGCCAGCAGTTTAGCGCTGACTAGCGACGAGCAGTACTTC

v_gene: TRBV3-1
j_gene: TRBJ2-2
abundance: .
d_gene: TRBD2
CDR3aa: CASSHLAAIQHGELFF
CDR3nt: TGTGCCAGCAGCCATCTAGCGGCGATACAGCACGGGGAGCTGTTTTTT

v_gene: TRBV29-1
j_gene: TRBJ1-1
abundance: few
d_gene: .
CDR3aa: CSVEGWGGTEAFF
CDR3nt: TGCAGCGTTGAGGGGTGGGGGGGGACTGAAGCTTTCTTT

v_gene: TRBV27
j_gene: TRBJ2-1
abundance: few
d_gene: TRBD2
CDR3aa: CASSYVAGENNEQFF
CDR3nt: TGTGCCAGCAGTTACGTCGCGGGAGAAAATAATGAGCAGTTCTTC

v_gene: TRBV7-8
j_gene: TRBJ2-7
abundance: few
d_gene: .
CDR3aa: CASSLVLGRGEQYF
CDR3nt: TGTGCCAGCAGCTTAGTGCTGGGACGGGGCGAGCAGTACTTC

v_gene: TRBV6-6
j_gene: TRBJ2-1
abundance: .
d_gene: TRBD2
CDR3aa: CASSYSRTSYEQFF
CDR3nt: TGTGCCAGCAGTTACTCGAGGACTAGCTATGAGCAGTTCTTC

v_gene: TRBV10-3
j_gene: TRBJ1-1
abundance: .
d_gene: .
CDR3aa: CALSAVPNTEAFF
CDR3nt: TGTGCCCTTTCGGCAGTTCCGAACACTGAAGCTTTCTTT

v_gene: TRBV3-1
j_gene: TRBJ1-2
abundance: .
d_gene: .
CDR3aa: CASSPTQEDGYTF
CDR3nt: TGTGCCAGCAGCCCAACCCAGGAGGATGGCTACACCTTC

v_gene: TRBV12-3/TRBV12-4
j_gene: TRBJ1-5
abundance: few
d_gene: TRBD1
CDR3aa: CASSIQGGEGQPQHF
CDR3nt: TGTGCCAGCAGTATACAGGGGGGCGAGGGTCAGCCCCAGCATTTT

v_gene: TRBV29-1
j_gene: TRBJ2-7
abundance: .
d_gene: .
CDR3aa: CSCRGRPSYEQYF
CDR3nt: TGCAGCTGTAGGGGCCGACCTTCCTACGAGCAGTACTTC

v_gene: TRBV10-3
j_gene: TRBJ2-5
abundance: .
d_gene: .
CDR3aa: CAISGDTQETQYF
CDR3nt: TGTGCCATCAGTGGCGACACTCAAGAGACCCAGTACTTC

v_gene: TRBV5-1
j_gene: TRBJ1-2
abundance: .
d_gene: TRBD1
CDR3aa: CASSWGIDRVYGYTF
CDR3nt: TGCGCCAGCAGCTGGGGTATCGACAGGGTCTATGGCTACACCTTC

v_gene: TRBV14
j_gene: TRBJ1-1
abundance: .
d_gene: TRBD1
CDR3aa: CASSTRGTGEAFF
CDR3nt: TGTGCCAGCAGCACCCGCGGGACAGGTGAAGCTTTCTTT

v_gene: TRBV4-2
j_gene: TRBJ2-1
abundance: .
d_gene: TRBD1
CDR3aa: CASSQVGRGTGNNEQFF
CDR3nt: TGTGCCAGCAGCCAAGTAGGTAGGGGGACAGGGAACAATGAGCAGTTCTTC

v_gene: TRBV6-5
j_gene: TRBJ2-7
abundance: .
d_gene: TRBD2
CDR3aa: CASSYSRLAGVLEQYF
CDR3nt: TGTGCCAGCAGTTACTCGAGGCTAGCGGGAGTTCTCGAGCAGTACTTC

v_gene: TRBV27
j_gene: TRBJ1-2
abundance: few
d_gene: .
CDR3aa: CASSPQGQSYGYTF
CDR3nt: TGTGCCAGCAGTCCGCAGGGGCAGTCCTATGGCTACACCTTC

v_gene: TRBV20-1
j_gene: TRBJ2-1
abundance: few
d_gene: .
CDR3aa: CSARSPHSPRNEQFF
CDR3nt: TGCAGTGCTAGAAGCCCCCACAGTCCGAGGAATGAGCAGTTCTTC

v_gene: TRBV30
j_gene: TRBJ2-5
abundance: few
d_gene: .
CDR3aa: CAWSVLGETQYF
CDR3nt: TGTGCCTGGAGTGTACTAGGCGAGACCCAGTACTTC

v_gene: TRBV7-2
j_gene: TRBJ2-7
abundance: .
d_gene: .
CDR3aa: CASSLAVTGKGEQYF
CDR3nt: TGTGCCAGCAGCTTAGCGGTCACCGGGAAAGGTGAGCAGTACTTC

v_gene: TRBV7-2
j_gene: TRBJ2-1
abundance: few
d_gene: .
CDR3aa: CASSRSVESYNEQFF
CDR3nt: TGTGCCAGCAGCCGGTCAGTGGAATCATACAATGAGCAGTTCTTC

v_gene: TRBV24-1
j_gene: TRBJ2-1
abundance: many
d_gene: .
CDR3aa: CATSDLGRYNVDEQFF
CDR3nt: TGTGCCACCAGTGATTTGGGCAGGTATAATGTGGATGAGCAGTTCTTC

v_gene: TRBV12-3/TRBV12-4
j_gene: TRBJ2-7
abundance: .
d_gene: TRBD2
CDR3aa: CATSRRLAGGFSYNEQYF
CDR3nt: TGTGCCACCTCCCGGCGGCTAGCGGGGGGTTTCTCCTACAATGAGCAGTACTTC

v_gene: TRBV6-5
j_gene: TRBJ2-7
abundance: .
d_gene: .
CDR3aa: CASREGQFYEQYF
CDR3nt: TGTGCCAGCAGGGAGGGACAGTTCTACGAGCAGTACTTC

v_gene: TRBV6-6
j_gene: TRBJ1-5
abundance: .
d_gene: TRBD1
CDR3aa: CASSSGGYNQPQHF
CDR3nt: TGTGCCAGCAGTTCAGGGGGCTACAATCAGCCCCAGCATTTT

v_gene: TRBV6-2/TRBV6-3
j_gene: TRBJ1-5
abundance: few
d_gene: TRBD1
CDR3aa: CASNVAGGNQPQHF
CDR3nt: TGTGCCAGCAATGTTGCAGGGGGTAATCAGCCCCAGCATTTT

v_gene: TRBV24-1
j_gene: TRBJ2-1
abundance: few
d_gene: TRBD1
CDR3aa: CATSDFNRGYEQFF
CDR3nt: TGTGCCACCAGTGATTTTAACAGGGGCTATGAGCAGTTCTTC

v_gene: TRBV12-3/TRBV12-4
j_gene: TRBJ2-3
abundance: .
d_gene: .
CDR3aa: CASSGPRGRTDTQYF
CDR3nt: TGTGCCAGCAGCGGTCCCCGAGGACGCACAGATACGCAGTATTTT

v_gene: TRBV20-1
j_gene: TRBJ2-5
abundance: .
d_gene: .
CDR3aa: CSARDRDQRTQYF
CDR3nt: TGCAGTGCTAGAGATCGGGACCAGCGGACCCAGTACTTC

v_gene: TRBV4-3
j_gene: TRBJ2-5
abundance: few
d_gene: .
CDR3aa: CASSLYRDGNNEQYF
CDR3nt: TGCGCCAGCAGCCTTTATCGGGACGGTAACAATGAGCAGTACTTC

v_gene: TRBV20-1
j_gene: TRBJ2-3
abundance: .
d_gene: TRBD2
CDR3aa: CSAPPPSGTDTQYF
CDR3nt: TGCAGTGCCCCACCCCCTAGCGGAACAGATACGCAGTATTTT

v_gene: TRBV7-9
j_gene: TRBJ1-5
abundance: .
d_gene: TRBD1
CDR3aa: CASSSWDREGDQPQHF
CDR3nt: TGTGCCAGCAGCTCCTGGGACAGGGAGGGAGATCAGCCCCAGCATTTT

v_gene: TRBV4-1
j_gene: TRBJ2-7
abundance: .
d_gene: TRBD2
CDR3aa: CASRQVPGLETYEQYF
CDR3nt: TGCGCCAGCCGCCAAGTACCGGGACTAGAGACATACGAGCAGTACTTC

v_gene: TRBV12-3/TRBV12-4
j_gene: TRBJ1-1
abundance: few
d_gene: .
CDR3aa: CASTDEGFSTEAFF
CDR3nt: TGTGCCAGCACTGATGAGGGGTTCAGCACTGAAGCTTTCTTT

v_gene: TRBV27
j_gene: TRBJ1-5
abundance: .
d_gene: .
CDR3aa: CASSLSVREPQHF
CDR3nt: TGTGCCAGCAGTTTATCGGTGAGAGAGCCCCAGCATTTT

v_gene: TRBV9
j_gene: TRBJ1-2
abundance: many
d_gene: .
CDR3aa: CASSVGSYGYTF
CDR3nt: TGTGCCAGCAGTGTGGGGTCCTATGGCTACACCTTC

v_gene: TRBV20-1
j_gene: TRBJ1-2
abundance: many
d_gene: .
CDR3aa: CSASAGLYGYTF
CDR3nt: TGCAGTGCTAGCGCCGGCCTCTATGGCTACACCTTC

v_gene: TRBV20-1
j_gene: TRBJ1-2
abundance: few
d_gene: .
CDR3aa: CSAREHREGYGYTF
CDR3nt: TGCAGTGCTAGAGAGCACAGGGAAGGGTATGGCTACACCTTC

v_gene: TRBV27
j_gene: TRBJ1-2
abundance: many
d_gene: TRBD1
CDR3aa: CASSFGTGDYGYTF
CDR3nt: TGTGCCAGCAGTTTTGGGACAGGGGATTATGGCTACACCTTC

v_gene: TRBV10-3
j_gene: TRBJ2-7
abundance: once
d_gene: .
CDR3aa: CAISDWGSEQYF
CDR3nt: TGTGCCATCAGTGACTGGGGGAGCGAGCAGTACTTC

v_gene: TRBV5-4
j_gene: TRBJ2-1
abundance: few
d_gene: .
CDR3aa: CASTGGPLTNEQFF
CDR3nt: TGTGCCAGCACCGGGGGCCCCCTGACCAATGAGCAGTTCTTC

v_gene: TRBV4-2
j_gene: TRBJ2-1
abundance: .
d_gene: TRBD2
CDR3aa: CASSQDLLAGDPYNEQFF
CDR3nt: TGTGCCAGCAGCCAAGATCTCCTAGCGGGAGATCCCTACAATGAGCAGTTCTTC

v_gene: TRBV12-3/TRBV12-4
j_gene: TRBJ2-2
abundance: .
d_gene: .
CDR3aa: CISGGPNTGELFF
CDR3nt: TGTATTAGCGGCGGCCCGAACACCGGGGAGCTGTTTTTT

v_gene: TRBV6-5
j_gene: TRBJ2-1
abundance: .
d_gene: .
CDR3aa: CASSYQNYNEQFF
CDR3nt: TGTGCCAGCAGTTACCAGAACTACAATGAGCAGTTCTTC